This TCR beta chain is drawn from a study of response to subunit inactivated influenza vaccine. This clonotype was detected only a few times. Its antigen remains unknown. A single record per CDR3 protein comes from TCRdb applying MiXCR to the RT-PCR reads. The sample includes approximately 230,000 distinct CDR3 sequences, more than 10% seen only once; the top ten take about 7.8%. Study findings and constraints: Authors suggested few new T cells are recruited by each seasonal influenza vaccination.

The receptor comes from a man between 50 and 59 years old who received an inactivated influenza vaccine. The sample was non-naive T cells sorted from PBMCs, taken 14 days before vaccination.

The CDR3 loop is CSARGRTGGGYGYTF. CDR3 nucleotides: TGCAGTGCTAGGGGTAGAACAGGGGGCGGCTATGGCTACACCTTC. The chain employs TRBV20-1 and TRBJ1-2; TRBD1 matches 9 bases. J was trimmed by 4 bases and V by 3 bases; bases with no gene match: 9. This CDR3 is 15 amino acids long. The germline V gene encodes CDR1 DFQATT and CDR2 SNEGSKA (reference sequence).